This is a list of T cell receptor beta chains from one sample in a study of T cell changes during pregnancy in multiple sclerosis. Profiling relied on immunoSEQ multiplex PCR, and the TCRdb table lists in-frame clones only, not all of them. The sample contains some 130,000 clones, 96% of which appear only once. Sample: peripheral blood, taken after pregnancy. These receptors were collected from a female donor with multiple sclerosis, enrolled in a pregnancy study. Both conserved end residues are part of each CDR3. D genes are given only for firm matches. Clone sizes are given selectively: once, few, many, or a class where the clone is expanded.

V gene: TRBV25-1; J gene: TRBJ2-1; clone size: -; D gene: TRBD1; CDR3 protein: CASSETQLQGGQFF; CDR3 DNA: TGTGCCAGCAGTGAGACGCAGCTACAGGGGGGGCAGTTCTTC
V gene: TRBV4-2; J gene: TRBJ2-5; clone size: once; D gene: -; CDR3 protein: CASSQPQETQYF; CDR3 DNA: TGTGCCAGCAGCCAACCTCAAGAGACCCAGTACTTC
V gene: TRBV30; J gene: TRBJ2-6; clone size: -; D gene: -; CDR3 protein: CAWSGDRTPLSGANVLTF; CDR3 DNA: TGTGCCTGGAGCGGGGATAGGACCCCCCTTTCTGGGGCCAACGTCCTGACTTTC
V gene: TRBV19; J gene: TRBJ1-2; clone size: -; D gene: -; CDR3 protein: CARTPGKDYGYTF; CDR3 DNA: TGTGCCAGAACCCCAGGGAAGGACTATGGCTACACCTTC
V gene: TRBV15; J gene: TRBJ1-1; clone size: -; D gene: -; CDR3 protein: CATSRGQSMNTEAFF; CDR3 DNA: TGTGCCACCAGCAGAGGACAGTCTATGAACACTGAAGCTTTCTTT
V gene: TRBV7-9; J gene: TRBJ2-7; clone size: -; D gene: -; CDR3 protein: CASSLTARLAGEQYF; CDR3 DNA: TGTGCCAGCAGCCTAACCGCTAGGTTGGCGGGCGAGCAGTACTTC
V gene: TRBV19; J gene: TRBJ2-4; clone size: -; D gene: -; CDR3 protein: CASSLWASRNIQYF; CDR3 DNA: TGTGCCAGTAGTCTCTGGGCCTCCCGAAACATTCAGTACTTC
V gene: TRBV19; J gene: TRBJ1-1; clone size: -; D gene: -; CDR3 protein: CASSISDHTNTEAFF; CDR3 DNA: TGTGCCAGTAGTATATCAGATCATACGAACACTGAAGCTTTCTTT
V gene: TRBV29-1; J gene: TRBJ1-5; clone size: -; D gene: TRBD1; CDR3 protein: CSAADRGDQPQHF; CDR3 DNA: TGCAGCGCTGCGGACAGGGGAGATCAGCCCCAGCATTTT
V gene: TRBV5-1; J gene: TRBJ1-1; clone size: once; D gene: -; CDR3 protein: CASSLVAGARTEAFF; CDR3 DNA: TGCGCCAGCAGCTTGGTGGCGGGGGCGCGGACTGAAGCTTTCTTT
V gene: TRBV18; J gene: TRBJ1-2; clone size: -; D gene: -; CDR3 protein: CASSPPTGWNYGYTF; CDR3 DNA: TGTGCCAGCTCACCTCCTACAGGGTGGAACTATGGCTACACCTTC
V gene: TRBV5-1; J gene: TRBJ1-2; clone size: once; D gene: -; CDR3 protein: CASSRPDGGAYGYTF; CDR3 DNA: TGCGCCAGCAGCCGACCCGACGGGGGGGCCTATGGCTACACCTTC
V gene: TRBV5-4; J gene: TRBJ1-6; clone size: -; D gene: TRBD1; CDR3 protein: CASSRTGNNSPLHF; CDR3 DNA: TGTGCCAGCAGCCGGACAGGGAACAATTCACCCCTCCACTTT
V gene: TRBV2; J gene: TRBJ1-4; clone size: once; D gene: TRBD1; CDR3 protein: CASGQGVGKLFF; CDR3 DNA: TGTGCCAGCGGACAGGGTGTTGGAAAACTGTTTTTT
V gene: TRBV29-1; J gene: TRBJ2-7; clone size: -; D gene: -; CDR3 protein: CSARGQGIYEQYF; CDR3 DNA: TGCAGCGCAAGGGGACAAGGAATATACGAGCAGTACTTC
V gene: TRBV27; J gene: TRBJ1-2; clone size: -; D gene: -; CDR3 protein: CASSLWGGSSLDYTF; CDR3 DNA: TGTGCCAGCAGTTTATGGGGGGGCTCCTCCTTAGACTACACCTTC
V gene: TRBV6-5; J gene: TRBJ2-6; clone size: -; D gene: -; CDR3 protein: CASSPRGSGANVLTF; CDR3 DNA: TGTGCCAGCAGCCCCCGGGGCTCTGGGGCCAACGTCCTGACTTTC
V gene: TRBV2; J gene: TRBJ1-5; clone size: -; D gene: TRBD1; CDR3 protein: CASTLTGANQPQHF; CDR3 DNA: TGTGCCAGCACCCTGACAGGGGCAAATCAGCCCCAGCATTTT
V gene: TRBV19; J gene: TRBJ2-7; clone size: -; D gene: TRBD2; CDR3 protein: CASSTRGRAYEQYF; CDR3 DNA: TGTGCCAGTAGTACTCGCGGGAGGGCCTACGAGCAGTACTTC
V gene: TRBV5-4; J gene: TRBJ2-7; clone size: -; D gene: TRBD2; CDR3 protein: CASSLELAGVYEQYF; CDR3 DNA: TGTGCCAGCAGCTTGGAACTAGCGGGAGTCTACGAGCAGTACTTC
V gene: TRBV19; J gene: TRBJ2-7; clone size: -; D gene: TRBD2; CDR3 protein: CASSLAGVREQYF; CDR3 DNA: TGTGCCAGTAGTCTAGCGGGAGTGAGGGAGCAGTACTTC
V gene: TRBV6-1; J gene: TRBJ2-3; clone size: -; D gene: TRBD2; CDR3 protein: CASSEGLASTDTQYF; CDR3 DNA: TGTGCCAGCAGTGAAGGACTAGCGTCCACAGATACGCAGTATTTT
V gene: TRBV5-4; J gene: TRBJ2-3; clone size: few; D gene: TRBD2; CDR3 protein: CASSPGLAGLSTDTQYF; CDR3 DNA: TGTGCCAGCAGCCCAGGACTAGCGGGACTCAGCACAGATACGCAGTATTTT
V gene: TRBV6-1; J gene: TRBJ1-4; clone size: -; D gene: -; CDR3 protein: CASSETVATNEKLFF; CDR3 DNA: TGTGCCAGCAGTGAGACAGTTGCAACTAATGAAAAACTGTTTTTT
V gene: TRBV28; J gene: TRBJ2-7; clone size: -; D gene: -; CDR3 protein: CASSLSKRIADNYEQYF; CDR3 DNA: TGTGCCAGCAGTTTATCGAAGCGTATAGCGGATAACTACGAGCAGTACTTC
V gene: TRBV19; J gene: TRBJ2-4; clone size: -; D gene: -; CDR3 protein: CASSIEAGRLLAKNIQYF; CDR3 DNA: TGTGCCAGTAGTATAGAAGCGGGCCGACTACTAGCCAAAAACATTCAGTACTTC
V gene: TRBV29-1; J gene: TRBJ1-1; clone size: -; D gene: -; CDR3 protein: CSVPRGGSGMNTEAFF; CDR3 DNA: TGCAGCGTCCCAAGGGGGGGGAGCGGGATGAACACTGAAGCTTTCTTT
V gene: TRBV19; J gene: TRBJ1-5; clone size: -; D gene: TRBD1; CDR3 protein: CASSTTPGQNLGQPQHF; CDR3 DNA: TGTGCCAGTAGTACCACCCCGGGACAGAATCTGGGTCAGCCCCAGCATTTT
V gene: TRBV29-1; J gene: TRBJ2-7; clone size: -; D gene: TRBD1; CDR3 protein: CSVEVRDRVLYSYEQYF; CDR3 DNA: TGCAGCGTTGAAGTCCGGGACAGGGTTCTCTACTCTTACGAGCAGTACTTC
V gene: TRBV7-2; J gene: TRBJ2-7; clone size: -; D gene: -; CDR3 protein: CASSSSAYEQYF; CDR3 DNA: TGTGCCAGCAGCTCCTCCGCCTACGAGCAGTACTTC
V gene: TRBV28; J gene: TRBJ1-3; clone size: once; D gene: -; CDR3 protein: CASSPLGGTGNTIYF; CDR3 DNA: TGTGCCAGCAGCCCACTGGGGGGTACTGGAAACACCATATATTTT
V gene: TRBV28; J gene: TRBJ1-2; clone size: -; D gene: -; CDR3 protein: CASKELNGYTF; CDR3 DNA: TGTGCCAGCAAGGAGTTGAATGGCTACACCTTC
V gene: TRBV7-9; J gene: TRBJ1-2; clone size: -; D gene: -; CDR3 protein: CASSSQGNYGYTF; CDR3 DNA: TGTGCCAGCAGCTCGCAGGGTAACTATGGCTACACCTTC
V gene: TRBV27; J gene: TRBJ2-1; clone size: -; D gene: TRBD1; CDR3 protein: CASRSGTGNFF; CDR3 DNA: TGTGCCAGCCGCTCCGGGACAGGGAACTTCTTC
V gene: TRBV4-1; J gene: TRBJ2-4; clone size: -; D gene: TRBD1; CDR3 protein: CASSQGTGSAKNIQYF; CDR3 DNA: TGCGCCAGCAGCCAAGGGACAGGGAGCGCCAAAAACATTCAGTACTTC
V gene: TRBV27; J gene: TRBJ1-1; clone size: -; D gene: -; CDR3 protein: CASSLSIRGNTEAFF; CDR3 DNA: TGTGCCAGCAGTTTATCGATAAGGGGGAACACTGAAGCTTTCTTT
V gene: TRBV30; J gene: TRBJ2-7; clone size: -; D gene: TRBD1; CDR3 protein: CAWSRPGQGAEEQYF; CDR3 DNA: TGTGCCTGGAGCCGCCCCGGACAGGGGGCGGAGGAGCAGTACTTC
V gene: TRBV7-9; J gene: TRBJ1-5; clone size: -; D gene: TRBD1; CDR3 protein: CASSWGTGSTGGPQHF; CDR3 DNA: TGTGCCAGCAGCTGGGGGACAGGCTCCACAGGGGGGCCCCAGCATTTT
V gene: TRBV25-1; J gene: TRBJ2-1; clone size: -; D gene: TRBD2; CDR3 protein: CASSEYPGEGWSEQFF; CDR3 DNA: TGTGCCAGCAGTGAATATCCCGGGGAGGGGTGGAGTGAGCAGTTCTTC
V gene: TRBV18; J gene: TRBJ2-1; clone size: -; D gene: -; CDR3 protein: CASSPPGGREQFF; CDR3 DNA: TGTGCCAGCTCACCACCGGGGGGGCGTGAGCAGTTCTTC
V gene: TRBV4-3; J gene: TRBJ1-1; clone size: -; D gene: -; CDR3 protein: CASSLRARGLDTEAFF; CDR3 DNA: TGCGCCAGCAGTCTCAGGGCAAGAGGTCTGGACACTGAAGCTTTCTTT
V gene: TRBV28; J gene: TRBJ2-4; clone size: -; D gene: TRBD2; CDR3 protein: CASSWGLAGGNIQYF; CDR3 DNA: TGTGCCAGCAGCTGGGGACTAGCGGGAGGGAACATTCAGTACTTC
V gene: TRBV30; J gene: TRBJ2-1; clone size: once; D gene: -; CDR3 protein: CAWSGPFNEQFF; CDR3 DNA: TGTGCCTGGAGTGGTCCCTTCAATGAGCAGTTCTTC
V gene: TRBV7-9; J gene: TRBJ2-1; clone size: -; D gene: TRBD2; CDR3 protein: CASSPGTSERNEQFF; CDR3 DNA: TGTGCCAGCAGTCCGGGGACTAGTGAGAGAAATGAGCAGTTCTTC
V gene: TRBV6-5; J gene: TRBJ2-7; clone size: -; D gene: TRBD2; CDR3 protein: CASSYVLAGGPGEQYF; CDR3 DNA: TGTGCCAGCAGTTACGTTCTAGCGGGAGGGCCGGGTGAGCAGTACTTC
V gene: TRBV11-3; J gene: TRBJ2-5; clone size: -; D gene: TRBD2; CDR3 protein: CASSLAQTSGSGETQYF; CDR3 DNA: TGTGCCAGCAGCTTAGCCCAAACTAGCGGGAGCGGAGAGACCCAGTACTTC
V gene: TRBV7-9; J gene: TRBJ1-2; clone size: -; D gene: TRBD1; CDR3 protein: CASSSSTGRGYTF; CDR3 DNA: TGTGCCAGCAGCTCTTCGACAGGGAGAGGCTACACCTTC
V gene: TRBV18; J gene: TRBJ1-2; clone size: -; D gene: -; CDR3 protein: CASSPRIFSLVSNYGYTF; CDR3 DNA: TGTGCCAGCTCACCCCGCATTTTTAGTCTGGTATCCAACTATGGCTACACCTTC
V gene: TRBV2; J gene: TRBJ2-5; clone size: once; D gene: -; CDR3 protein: CASKTSQETQYF; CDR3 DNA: TGTGCCAGCAAGACTAGCCAAGAGACCCAGTACTTC
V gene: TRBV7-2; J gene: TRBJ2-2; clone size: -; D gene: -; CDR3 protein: CASSLGGRAGELFF; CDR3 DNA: TGTGCCAGCAGCTTAGGGGGGCGGGCCGGGGAGCTGTTTTTT
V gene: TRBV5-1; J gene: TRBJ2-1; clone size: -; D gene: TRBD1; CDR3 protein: CASSTGTVLSYNEQFF; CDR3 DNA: TGCGCCAGCAGCACCGGGACAGTCCTCTCCTACAATGAGCAGTTCTTC
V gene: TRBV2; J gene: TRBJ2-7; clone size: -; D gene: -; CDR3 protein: CASNQPSDMDSSSYEQYF; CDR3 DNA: TGTGCCAGCAACCAGCCGTCGGACATGGATTCGTCCTCCTACGAGCAGTACTTC
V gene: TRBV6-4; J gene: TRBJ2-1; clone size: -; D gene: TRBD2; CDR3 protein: CASSDSTGTTEQFF; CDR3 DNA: TGTGCCAGCAGTGACTCGACTGGGACTACCGAGCAGTTCTTC
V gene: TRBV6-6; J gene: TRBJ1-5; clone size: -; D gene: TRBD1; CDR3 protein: CASSYSGTENQPQHF; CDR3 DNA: TGTGCCAGCAGTTACTCCGGGACAGAAAATCAGCCCCAGCATTTT
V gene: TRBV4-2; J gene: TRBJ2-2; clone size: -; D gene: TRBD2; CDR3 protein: CASSLNPAGLAANTGELFF; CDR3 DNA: TGTGCCAGCAGCCTTAACCCCGCCGGACTAGCCGCGAACACCGGGGAGCTGTTTTTT